The next 17 T cell receptor gamma chains were all read from a single sample in a study of γδ T cells in repeated Plasmodium falciparum infection. TCRdb re-called the multiplex PCR reads using CATT. The data show about 30,000 gamma-chain clones, 1.4% seen once. Bulk repertoires came from Vgamma9/Vdelta2+ or Vdelta2-negative gammadelta T cells flow-sorted from PBMC. What was sequenced was gamma-delta T cells from blood. All receptors come from a pool of human donors (malaria-infected and uninfected, not separated).

The table lists this clone with a few counts. The likely explanation is a read error, given a far larger clone one base away. This sample includes further DNA sequences coding for the same CDR3. The chain carries TRGV2 and TRGJ1 or TRGJ2. The J gene comes from matching the DNA to germline here; TCRdb lacks it. Unmatched junction bases numbered 13, after V lost 4 bases and J lost 10 bases. Germline V gene data show CDR1 as EGSNGY and CDR2 as YDSYNSKV. This CDR3 region has 13 residues. The CDR3 reads CATWDGRVGKKLF. The CDR3, as DNA: TGTGCCACCTGGGATGGGCGAGTTGGAAAGAAACTCTTT.

This clone has a count of ten or more. The protein held in TCRdb is that of a much larger clone and does not match this DNA's translation at residue 9, likely because of a read error; the protein shown is translated from the DNA. The same CDR3 is also encoded by other DNA sequences in this sample. The J gene has no call, while the V gene is TRGV9. CDR1 is GITISATS, CDR2 ISYDGTV, per germline (reference sequence). This CDR3 is 11 amino acids long. The chain's CDR3 is CALWEVQGRLF. The CDR3, as DNA: TGTGCCTTGTGGGAGGTGCAGGGGAGACTCTTT.

With regard to this clone: An end of the junction differs from the germline gene, which may be a read error. This sequence joins TRGV5 and TRGJP2. The J gene, missing from TCRdb, was assigned here through DNA to germline matching. CDR3 length equals 16 residues. CDR1 and CDR2 from the germline V gene are VINAFY and YDVSNSKD. This chain's CDR3 is CATWERRDSSDWNKTF. In DNA form, the CDR3 reads TGTGCAACCTGGGAAAGGAGGGATAGTAGTGATTGGAACAAGACGTTT.

This clone was detected ten times or more. This DNA translates differently at residue 3 from the TCRdb protein, which is that of a much larger clone; a read error is likely, and the protein shown is the DNA's own translation. The chain uses TRGV9 and TRGJP. The J gene, not given by TCRdb, was assigned here from a germline match of the nucleotide sequence. This CDR3 contains 17 residues. Per germline, CDR1 GITISATS and CDR2 ISYDGTV (reference sequence). In DNA, the CDR3 is TGTGCCTCGTGGGAGGTGTCCCAAGAGTTGGGCAAAAAAATCAAGGTATTT. This gives the protein CASWEVSQELGKKIKVF.

This clone was detected a few times. Translating this DNA gives a protein that differs at residue 3 from the TCRdb one, which belongs to a much larger clone; a read error is likely, and the protein shown is this translation. The chain combines TRGV4 with TRGJ1 or TRGJ2. Here the J gene came from matching the DNA to germline, since TCRdb omits it. The germline V gene encodes CDR1 EGSTGY and CDR2 YDSYTSSV. This CDR3 comprises 13 residues. The CDR3 DNA reads TGTGCCGCCTGGGTACCGAATTATTATAAGAAACTCTTT. Translation gives CAAWVPNYYKKLF.

This clone was recorded at least ten times. This may arise from a read error, as a much more abundant clone is one base away. This rearrangement joins TRGV5 to TRGJ1 or TRGJ2. Germline CDR1 reads VINAFY; CDR2 reads YDVSNSKD. V was clipped by 5 bases and J by 0 bases; unmatched bases: 4. The CDR3 loop spans 13 amino acids. Here the CDR3 DNA reads TGTGCCACCTGGGCCCAGAATTATTATAAGAAACTCTTT. It codes for CATWAQNYYKKLF.

There are a few counts of this clone. A far larger clone is one nucleotide away, so this likely arose from a read error. Other DNA sequences within the sample encode an identical CDR3. The CDR3 spells CATWDGTYYKKLF. The CDR3 DNA follows: TGTGCCACCTGGGACGGTACTTACTATAAGAAACTCTTT. The chain employs TRGV2 and TRGJ1 or TRGJ2. TCRdb does not report a J gene; here it was assigned by matching the DNA to germline references. There are 13 residues in the CDR3. Germline assignment: CDR1 EGSNGY and CDR2 YDSYNSKV. V dropped 1 base and J dropped 7; count of bases not matched to a gene: 7.

Note on this clone: The protein recorded in TCRdb matches a much larger clone and deviates from this DNA's translation at residue 6, suggesting a read error; the protein here is obtained by translating the DNA. This chain joins TRGV9 and TRGJP. Here the J gene came from matching the DNA to germline, since TCRdb omits it. This CDR3 contains 17 residues. Losses at the gene ends were 6 bases for V and 3 bases for J; bases not matched to a gene: 8. The germline V gene has CDR1 GITISATS and CDR2 ISYDGTV (reference sequence). The CDR3 spells CALWTAPQELGKKIKVF. Written as DNA, the CDR3 is TGTGCCTTGTGGACGGCCCCGCAAGAGTTGGGCAAAAAAATCAAGGTATTT.

As regards this clone: This DNA translates differently at residue 9 from the TCRdb protein, which is that of a much larger clone; a read error is likely, and the protein shown is the DNA's own translation. The chain is built from TRGV9 and TRGJ1 or TRGJ2. In the absence of a J gene in TCRdb, the DNA was matched to germline to assign it here. CDR3 length: 14 residues. The V and J ends lost 2 bases and 5 bases, in that order; junction bases with no gene match: 9. CDR1 is GITISATS, CDR2 ISYDGTV, per germline (reference sequence). CDR3 coding DNA: TGTGCCTTGTGGGAGGCGCGGAAGGATTATAAGAAACTCTTT. Its protein is CALWEARKDYKKLF.

In its sample, this clone was seen a few times. Translating this DNA gives a protein that differs at residue 10 from the TCRdb one, which belongs to a much larger clone; a read error is likely, and the protein shown is this translation. The V call is TRGV2, the J call TRGJ1 or TRGJ2. In the absence of a J gene in TCRdb, the DNA was matched to germline to assign it here. This CDR3 spans 13 amino acids. The V and J ends lost 0 bases and 12 bases, in that order; junction bases with no gene match: 11. Germline V CDR1 and CDR2: EGSNGY, YDSYNSKV. CDR3 nucleotide sequence: TGTGCCACCTGGGACGGGCGAGTTGGAAGGAAACTCTTT. Amino acids: CATWDGRVGRKLF.

This clone was detected many times. The protein TCRdb gives is from a much larger clone and does not agree with this DNA's translation at residue 15, likely a read error; the protein shown here comes from the DNA. No J gene was named, though the V gene is TRGV9. In germline, CDR1 is GITISATS, CDR2 ISYDGTV (reference sequence). This CDR3 is built from 17 residues. The CDR3 reads CALWEVQSELGKKIEVF. In DNA, the CDR3 is TGTGCCTTGTGGGAGGTGCAATCCGAGTTGGGCAAAAAAATCGAGGTATTT.

This clone was seen many times. The TCRdb record carries a much larger clone's protein, which differs from this DNA's translation at residue 5; a read error is the likely cause, and the protein listed here is the DNA translation. This chain uses TRGV3 with TRGJ1 or TRGJ2. This CDR3 contains 13 residues. CDR1 and CDR2 (germline): VTNTFY, YDVSTARD (reference sequence). This chain's CDR3 is CATWNRPMIRKLF. The CDR3 DNA sequence: TGTGCCACCTGGAACAGGCCGATGATAAGAAAACTCTTT.

This clone is judged medium-sized (0.01 to 0.1%). This CDR3 is also generated by other DNA sequences in the sample. The V call is TRGV9, the J call TRGJP. V shed 1 base and J 4 bases; nucleotides not matched to a gene: 4. Germline CDR1 reads GITISATS; CDR2 reads ISYDGTV (reference sequence). The CDR3 runs to 17 residues. This chain's CDR3 is CALWEVDQELGKKIKVF. The CDR3 nucleotides are TGTGCCTTGTGGGAGGTTGACCAAGAGTTGGGCAAAAAAATCAAGGTATTT.

Comment on this clone: A read error is likely here: a far larger clone is one base away. This specimen includes other DNA sequences encoding the same CDR3. The V gene is given as TRGV9, and no J gene call is available. Germline V gene sequence: CDR1 GITISATS, CDR2 ISYDGTV (reference sequence). The CDR3 extends over 10 amino acids. In DNA, the CDR3 is TGTGCCTTGATTTATTATAAGAAGCTCTTT. It encodes CALIYYKKLF.

Details on this clone: Since a far larger clone is one base different, this is likely a read error. The chain joins TRGV9 to TRGJ1 or TRGJ2. TCRdb is silent on the J gene; assignment here came from matching the DNA to germline. Per germline, CDR1 GITISATS and CDR2 ISYDGTV (reference sequence). This CDR3 contains 10 residues. In DNA, the CDR3 is TGTGCCCTGTGGGAGCTAAAGAAACTCTTT. The encoded protein is CALWELKKLF.

This clone has only a few counts. TCRdb has a much larger clone's protein, which differs at residue 3 from the translation of this DNA, likely because of a read error; what is shown is the protein translated from the DNA. This chain connects TRGV2 to TRGJ1 or TRGJ2. Germline matching of the DNA provided the J gene here, since TCRdb leaves it blank. Germline CDR1 and CDR2: EGSNGY and YDSYNSKV. This CDR3 contains 14 residues. The CDR3 here is CAAWDGRLGYKKLF. CDR3 DNA sequence: TGTGCCGCCTGGGACGGACGCCTTGGTTATAAGAAACTCTTT.

A remark on this clone: The protein TCRdb gives is from a much larger clone and does not agree with this DNA's translation at residue 15, likely a read error; the protein shown here comes from the DNA. The chain couples TRGV9 to TRGJP. CDR3 length: 19 residues. The germline V gene encodes CDR1 GITISATS and CDR2 ISYDGTV (reference sequence). Here the CDR3 DNA reads TGTGCCTTGTGGGAGGTGGATTGGTCACAAGAGTTGGGCAAAAGAATCAAGGTATTT. Translation: CALWEVDWSQELGKRIKVF.